This TCR beta chain was captured in a study of T cells in Graves' hyperthyroidism and ophthalmopathy. Those patients with uncontrolled infection, other autoimmune disease, pregnancy or lactation were excluded. The diagnoses drew upon clinical symptoms, serum thyroxine and TRAb, thyroid ultrasound and orbital computed tomography. The CDR3 runs to 14 residues. The V end was cut by 3 bases, the J end by 6 bases, with 12 bases between. Template material for amplifying TCR beta CDR3 regions consisted of RNA transcripts. When the TCR CDR3 underwent first-round RT-PCR, the HTBI primer set was used. TCRdb processed the multiplex PCR reads anew with MiXCR; each CDR3 protein has one entry. The data contain 200,000 to 300,000 distinct CDR3 sequences, around 26% of them seen just once; the ten biggest clones take up roughly a third. This clonotype was detected many times. Its antigen is currently unknown. Study results and limitations: Blood shared most expanded thyroid clonotypes above 0.001.

The sequence was collected from a woman in her thirties or forties with Graves' ophthalmopathy. The chain employs TRBV12-3 or TRBV12-4 and TRBJ1-5; possible D gene TRBD1, 5 bases. What was sequenced was blood. This chain's CDR3 is CASSFGGVGQPQHF. Here the CDR3 DNA reads TGTGCCAGCAGTTTCGGGGGGGTAGGTCAGCCCCAGCATTTT.